The 26 T cell receptor beta chains in this list originate from one sample, sequenced in a study of blood T cell repertoires in COVID-19. The assay was immunoSEQ multiplex PCR, and TCRdb's table has in-frame clones only and misses some. The sample lists 350,000 to 400,000 clones; roughly 91% were seen once. The sequencing sample was made of PBMCs or T cells enriched from blood (not recorded which). These receptors were taken from a young woman who had recovered from COVID-19.

V and J are TRBV4-1 and TRBJ2-1; 7 bases fit TRBD1. The V gene end was trimmed by 6 bases and the J gene end by 0 bases; junction bases not matched to a gene: 5. The CDR3 is 15 amino acids. Germline V gene sequence: CDR1 MGHRA, CDR2 YSYEKL. CDR3 bases: TGCGCCAGCAGGCCGACAGGGAGCTCCTACAATGAGCAGTTCTTC. Translating it yields CASRPTGSSYNEQFF.

The chain recombines TRBV5-6 with TRBJ2-2, with D possibly TRBD2 on 6 matching bases. The germline V and J ends were trimmed by 3 bases and 4 bases, with 19 bases remaining between them. The CDR3 contains 17 residues. CDR1 SGHDT and CDR2 YYEEEE come from the germline V gene. The CDR3 bases are TGTGCCAGCAGCTCTCCCCGGGAGAACAGTATCACCGGGGAGCTGTTTTTT. Translation gives CASSSPRENSITGELFF.

This chain links TRBV5-4 with TRBJ1-1; D is perhaps TRBD1 (5 bases). Germline V gene data show CDR1 as SGHNT and CDR2 as YYREEE (reference sequence). The CDR3 has 14 residues. V lost 0 bases to trimming and J lost 2 bases, with 8 bases between them. For the CDR3, the DNA is TGTGCCAGCAGCTTGGTCCAGGGAAACACTGAAGCTTTCTTT. It translates to CASSLVQGNTEAFF.

V is TRBV29-1 and J is TRBJ1-3; possibly TRBD1 for D (5 bases). The CDR3 is 16 residues long. Germline V gene lookup returns CDR1 SQVTM and CDR2 ANQGSEA. V shed 5 bases and J shed 2 bases, with 19 bases lying between them. CDR3 nucleotides: TGCAGCGTTCGCGGGGCTACGCAGGACCCTGGAAACACCATATATTTT. Protein: CSVRGATQDPGNTIYF.

This clone was seen a handful of times. CDR3 in DNA: TGTGCCAGCAGCACAGGGGGAGTGTATGGCTACACCTTC. Protein product: CASSTGGVYGYTF. This sequence joins TRBV7-2 and TRBJ1-2; TRBD1 matches at 8 bases. The CDR3 contains 13 residues. V shed 5 bases and J 5 bases; nucleotides not matched to a gene: 4. Germline CDR1 and CDR2: SGHTA and FQGNSA.

V and J are TRBV6-1 and TRBJ2-7, with 8 bases aligning to TRBD1. V dropped 2 bases and J dropped 0; count of bases not matched to a gene: 6. There are 16 residues in the CDR3. Germline V gene data show CDR1 as MNHNS and CDR2 as SASEGT. CDR3 amino acids: CASSELFGQGSYEQYF. As DNA, the CDR3 is TGTGCCAGCAGTGAATTATTTGGACAGGGCTCCTACGAGCAGTACTTC.

This chain uses TRBV11-2 with TRBJ2-7, with D perhaps matching TRBD1 (6 bases). The CDR3 contains 16 residues. Trimming took 5 bases from V and 0 from J, leaving 17 bases between them. Germline CDR1 and CDR2: SGHAT and FQNNGV. CDR3 coding DNA: TGTGCCAGCAGCCCCGGACAGTTTTCCAGCTCCTACGAGCAGTACTTC. This sequence encodes CASSPGQFSSSYEQYF.

The rearrangement links TRBV30 to TRBJ1-2, with D uncertain. Trimming stripped 2 bases from V and 4 bases from J, with 20 bases between. The CDR3 contains 16 residues. Germline lookup yields CDR1 GTSNPN and CDR2 SVGIG (reference sequence). DNA for the CDR3: TGTGCCTGGAGTCCGAAGGGCCACCCCGGGAGCTATGGCTACACCTTC. Amino acids: CAWSPKGHPGSYGYTF.

This clone was seen once. The genes are TRBV21-1 and TRBJ1-2; TRBD1, the table's D call, was not compared with the DNA. TRBV21-1 is marked as a pseudogene. This CDR3 comprises 16 residues. The CDR3 nucleotides are TGTGCCAGCAGCAAGACAGGATTAGGCGGAGACTATGGCTACACCTTC. This encodes CASSKTGLGGDYGYTF.

V is TRBV23-1 and J is TRBJ1-3; weak D call: TRBD1 (5 bases). TRBV23-1 is an ORF, and what it does is uncertain. The CDR3 runs to 15 residues. Trimming left V 6 bases short and J 2 bases short, with 14 bases between. The CDR3 DNA follows: TGCGCCAGCAGCCGCGGGAGGGGACCTGGAAACACCATATATTTT. It codes for CASSRGRGPGNTIYF.

The chain carries TRBV29-1 and TRBJ1-2; 10 bases fit TRBD1. The CDR3 spans 12 residues. The trim removed 6 bases at V and 6 bases at J, leaving 4 bases unmatched. CDR1 SQVTM and CDR2 ANQGSEA come from the germline V gene. CDR3: CSVGGQGHGYTF. In DNA form, the CDR3 reads TGCAGCGTGGGGGGACAGGGGCATGGCTACACCTTC.

The rearrangement links TRBV5-6 to TRBJ2-3, with a tentative D call TRBD1 (5 bases). The CDR3 runs to 12 residues. Germline V gene data show CDR1 as SGHDT and CDR2 as YYEEEE. V lost 4 bases and J lost 6, with 9 bases in between. The CDR3 loop is CASSQDTDTQYF. The CDR3 DNA is TGTGCCAGCAGCCAGGACACGGATACGCAGTATTTT.

In nucleotides, the CDR3 is TGCGCCAGCACTATGACTAGCGGGGGAGGAGATACGCAGTATTTT. Protein: CASTMTSGGGDTQYF. The chain recombines TRBV5-1 with TRBJ2-3; 12 positions agree with TRBD2. Trimming removed 6 bases from V and 5 bases from J; junction bases left unmatched: 7. The CDR3 extends over 15 amino acids. The germline V gene has CDR1 SGHRS and CDR2 YFSETQ.

The rearrangement joins TRBV12-3 or TRBV12-4 to TRBJ1-2, with D perhaps TRBD1 (5 bases). The CDR3 spans 12 residues. V lost 4 bases, J lost 8 bases, and 11 bases lay in between. The CDR3 loop reads CASSSGTRGYTF. The CDR3 bases are TGTGCCAGCAGTTCCGGGACTCGAGGCTACACCTTC.

V gene TRBV15 combines with J gene TRBJ1-1; a weak D match, TRBD1 (5 bases). The CDR3 sequence is 16 residues long. Germline V gene sequence: CDR1 LNHNV, CDR2 YYDKDF (reference sequence). V lost 4 bases to trimming and J lost 3 bases, with 18 bases between them. CDR3: CATSTYRGVKDTEAFF. The CDR3, as DNA: TGTGCCACCAGCACCTACCGGGGGGTTAAGGACACTGAAGCTTTCTTT.

CDR3 sequence reads: CASSALWGRTTSNTGELFF. The CDR3 bases are TGTGCCAGCAGTGCCCTTTGGGGTAGGACTACCTCGAACACCGGGGAGCTGTTTTTT. V usage is TRBV6-1 and J usage is TRBJ2-2; D may be TRBD2 (6 bases). Germline CDR1 is MNHNS and CDR2 is SASEGT. Trimming took 4 bases from V and 0 from J, leaving 21 bases between them. There are 19 residues in the CDR3.

The chain links TRBV28 to TRBJ2-7; 7 positions match TRBD1. Germline V gene sequence: CDR1 MDHEN, CDR2 SYDVKM. The CDR3 is made up of 16 amino acids. The V gene end was trimmed by 2 bases and the J gene end by 1 base; junction bases not matched to a gene: 8. The chain's CDR3 is CASSLGTGVGSYEQYF. CDR3 sequence (DNA): TGTGCCAGCAGTTTAGGTACAGGGGTAGGGTCCTACGAGCAGTACTTC.

The J gene is TRBJ1-6, the V gene TRBV19; TRBD1 aligns across 7 bases. With V trimmed by 5 bases and J by 7 bases, 8 bases remained unmatched. Germline-derived CDR1 and CDR2 are LNHDA and SQIVND (reference sequence). CDR3 length: 15 amino acids. The CDR3 protein is CASSWRGQTNSPLHF. The DNA for the CDR3 is TGTGCCAGTAGTTGGAGGGGACAGACCAATTCACCCCTCCACTTT.

The chain is built from TRBV7-9 and TRBJ1-5; 7 nucleotides line up with TRBD1. The CDR3 is made up of 13 amino acids. Germline V gene sequence: CDR1 SEHNR, CDR2 FQNEAQ (reference sequence). Unmatched junction bases numbered 5, after V lost 4 bases and J lost 8 bases. The CDR3 region is CASSSTGVEPQHF. In DNA, the CDR3 is TGTGCCAGCAGCTCTACAGGGGTAGAGCCCCAGCATTTT.

V and J are TRBV9 and TRBJ2-3; 13 positions agree with TRBD2. The CDR3 covers 17 residues. The germline CDR1 and CDR2 sequences are SGDLS and YYNGEE. V shed 0 bases, J shed 6 bases, and the junction held 7 bases outside the gene matches. DNA of the CDR3: TGTGCCAGCAGCGTAGACACTAGCGGGGGGGTGATGGATACGCAGTATTTT. Translating it yields CASSVDTSGGVMDTQYF. Full variable domain (missing parts from reference TRBV9 and TRBJ2-3): DSGVTQTPKHLITATGQRVTLRCSPRSGDLSVYWYQQSLDQGLQFLIQYYNGEERAKGNILERFSAQQFPDLHSELNLSSLELGDSALYFCASSVDTSGGVMDTQYFGPGTRLTVL.

The V gene is TRBV27, the J gene TRBJ2-3; D is unresolved. Trimming pared 6 bases from V and 5 bases from J, leaving 6 bases between. This CDR3 contains 11 residues. Germline CDR1 and CDR2: MNHEY and SMNVEV (reference sequence). The CDR3 loop is CASSSLDTQYF. DNA for the CDR3: TGTGCCAGCAGCTCGTTAGATACGCAGTATTTT.

This chain joins TRBV9 and TRBJ1-6; 10 nucleotides agree with TRBD1. V gave up 0 bases and J gave up 10 bases; unmatched junction bases: 7. This CDR3 comprises 16 residues. Germline assignment: CDR1 SGDLS and CDR2 YYNGEE. This CDR3 reads CASSVGQGASGSPLHF. The CDR3 DNA is TGTGCCAGCAGCGTAGGACAGGGGGCTTCGGGGTCACCCCTCCACTTT.

This chain uses TRBV29-1 with TRBJ2-5; 10 bases map to TRBD1. The germline V gene encodes CDR1 SQVTM and CDR2 ANQGSEA. The ends lost 3 bases at V and 4 bases at J; junction bases unmatched: 2. This CDR3 comprises 13 residues. In DNA form, the CDR3 reads TGCAGCGTTGATCGGGACAGGGGAGAGACCCAGTACTTC. Amino acids: CSVDRDRGETQYF.

This chain joins TRBV9 and TRBJ2-3; the match to TRBD2 covers 8 bases. Germline CDR1 SGDLS, CDR2 YYNGEE. V was pared by 4 bases and J by 6 bases, with 13 bases of the junction left unmatched. This CDR3 is 16 amino acids long. The chain's CDR3 is CASSSRSGDRPDTQYF. The DNA for the CDR3 is TGTGCCAGCAGCTCCCGTAGCGGGGACCGACCCGATACGCAGTATTTT.

This clone was seen only a few times. The chain recombines TRBV19 with TRBJ1-1; no definite D call. The CDR3 has 13 amino acids. Trimming left V 3 bases short and J 5 bases short, with 10 bases between. Germline V gene data show CDR1 as LNHDA and CDR2 as SQIVND (reference sequence). The CDR3 sequence is CASSIRVWTEAFF. The CDR3 bases are TGTGCCAGTAGTATCCGGGTGTGGACTGAAGCTTTCTTT. The full variable domain, completed using reference TRBV19 and TRBJ1-1, is DGGITQSPKYLFRKEGQNVTLSCEQNLNHDAMYWYRQDPGQGLRLIYYSQIVNDFQKGDIAEGYSVSREKKESFPLTVTSAQKNPTAFYLCASSIRVWTEAFFGQGTRLTVV.

The V call is TRBV7-9, the J call TRBJ1-4; D uncertain. This CDR3 comprises 12 residues. Germline V gene sequence: CDR1 SEHNR, CDR2 FQNEAQ (reference sequence). With 2 bases removed from V and 6 bases from J, the gap between germline ends came to 4 bases. CDR3 sequence: CASSLIDEKLFF. The CDR3 nucleotides are TGTGCCAGCAGCTTAATCGATGAAAAACTGTTTTTT.